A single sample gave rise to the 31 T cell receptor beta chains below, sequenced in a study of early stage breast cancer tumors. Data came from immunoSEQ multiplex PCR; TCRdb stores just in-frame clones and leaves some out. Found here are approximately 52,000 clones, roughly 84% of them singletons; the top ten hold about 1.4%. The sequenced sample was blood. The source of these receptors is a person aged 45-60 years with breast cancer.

The CDR3 coding sequence is TGTGCCAGTAGTATATCATCAGGGATTGGGCAGCCCCAGCATTTT. It specifies CASSISSGIGQPQHF. The chain joins TRBV19 to TRBJ1-5, with a possible D match to TRBD1 (5 bases). With 2 bases removed from V and 7 bases from J, the gap between germline ends came to 15 bases. This CDR3 comprises 15 residues. Looked up from germline, CDR1 is LNHDA and CDR2 is SQIVND (reference sequence).

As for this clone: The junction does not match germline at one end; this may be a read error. CDR3 loop: CASSPSRGLGTDTQYF. The CDR3 region has the DNA TGTGCTAGCAGCCCCTCCAGGGGACTCGGCACAGATACGCAGTATTTT. The chain carries TRBV7-7 and TRBJ2-3; D is perhaps TRBD1 or TRBD2 (6 bases each). This CDR3 is built from 16 residues. Germline loops: CDR1 SSHAT, CDR2 FNYEAQ (reference sequence). The full variable domain, with the rest looked up from reference TRBV7-7 and TRBJ2-3, is GAGVSQSPRYKVTKRGQDVTLRCDPISSHATLYWYQQALGQGPEFLTYFNYEAQPDKSGLPSDRFSAERPEGSISTLTIQRTEQRDSAMYRCASSPSRGLGTDTQYFGPGTRLTVL.

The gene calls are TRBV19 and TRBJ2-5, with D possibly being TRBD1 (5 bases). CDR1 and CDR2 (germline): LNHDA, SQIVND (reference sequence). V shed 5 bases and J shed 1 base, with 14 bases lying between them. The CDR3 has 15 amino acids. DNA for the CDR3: TGTGCCAGTAGTGCGGACACCCCAGCCCAAGAGACCCAGTACTTC. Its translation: CASSADTPAQETQYF. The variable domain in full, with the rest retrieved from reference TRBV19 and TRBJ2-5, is DGGITQSPKYLFRKEGQNVTLSCEQNLNHDAMYWYRQDPGQGLRLIYYSQIVNDFQKGDIAEGYSVSREKKESFPLTVTSAQKNPTAFYLCASSADTPAQETQYFGPGTRLLVL.

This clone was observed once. Here the CDR3 DNA reads TGTGCCAGCAAACGGGGGGGACAGGGAGATTCACCCCTCCACTTT. Its protein is CASKRGGQGDSPLHF. V gene TRBV9 combines with J gene TRBJ1-6, with TRBD1 matching 9 bases. V was clipped by 6 bases and J by 8 bases; unmatched bases: 9. The germline CDR1 and CDR2 sequences are SGDLS and YYNGEE. The CDR3 is 15 residues long.

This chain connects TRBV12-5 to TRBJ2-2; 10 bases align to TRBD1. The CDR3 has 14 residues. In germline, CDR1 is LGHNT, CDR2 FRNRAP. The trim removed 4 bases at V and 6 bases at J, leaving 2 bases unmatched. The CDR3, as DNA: TGTGCTAGTGGTTATGGACAGGGGGCCGGGGAGCTGTTTTTT. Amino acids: CASGYGQGAGELFF.

The CDR3 spells CASSLEQGYEQYF. The CDR3, as DNA: TGCGCCAGCAGCTTGGAACAGGGCTACGAGCAGTACTTC. The chain has TRBV5-1 and TRBJ2-7; D may be TRBD1 (6 bases). The CDR3 covers 13 residues. Trimming removed 0 bases at V and 3 bases at J, with 7 bases between. The germline CDR1 and CDR2 sequences are SGHRS and YFSETQ.

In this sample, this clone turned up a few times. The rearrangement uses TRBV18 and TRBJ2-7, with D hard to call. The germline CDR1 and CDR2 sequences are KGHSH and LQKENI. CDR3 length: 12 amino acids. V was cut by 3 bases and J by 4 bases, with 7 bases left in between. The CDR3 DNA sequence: TGTGCCAGCTCACCGGGTCGTTACGAGCAGTACTTC. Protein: CASSPGRYEQYF.

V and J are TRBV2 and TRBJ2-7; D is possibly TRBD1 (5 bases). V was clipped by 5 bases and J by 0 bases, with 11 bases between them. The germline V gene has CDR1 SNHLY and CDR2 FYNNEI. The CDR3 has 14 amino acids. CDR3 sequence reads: CASSPRQSSYEQYF. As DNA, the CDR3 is TGTGCCAGCAGTCCTCGACAGAGCTCCTACGAGCAGTACTTC.

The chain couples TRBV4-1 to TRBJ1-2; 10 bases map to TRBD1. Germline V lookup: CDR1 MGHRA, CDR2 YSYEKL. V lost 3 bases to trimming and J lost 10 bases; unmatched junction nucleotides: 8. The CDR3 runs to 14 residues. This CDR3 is CASSHPGTGAFYTF. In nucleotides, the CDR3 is TGCGCCAGCAGCCATCCCGGGACAGGGGCTTTCTACACCTTC.

The chain's CDR3 is CASSFGPSGGPGDTQYF. In nucleotides, the CDR3 is TGTGCCAGCAGCTTTGGTCCGAGCGGGGGTCCCGGGGATACGCAGTATTTT. The chain uses TRBV5-5 and TRBJ2-3, with 8 bases identical to TRBD2. Germline V gene lookup returns CDR1 SGHKS and CDR2 YYEKEE (reference sequence). The junction had 14 bases not matched to a gene; V was cut back by 2 bases and J by 6 bases. The CDR3 sequence is 17 residues long.

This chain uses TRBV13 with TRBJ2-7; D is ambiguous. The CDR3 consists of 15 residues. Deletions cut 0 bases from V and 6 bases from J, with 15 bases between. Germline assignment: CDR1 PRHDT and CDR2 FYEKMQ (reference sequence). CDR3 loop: CASSLGALEKGEQYF. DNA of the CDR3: TGTGCCAGCAGCTTAGGCGCTCTAGAGAAGGGCGAGCAGTACTTC.

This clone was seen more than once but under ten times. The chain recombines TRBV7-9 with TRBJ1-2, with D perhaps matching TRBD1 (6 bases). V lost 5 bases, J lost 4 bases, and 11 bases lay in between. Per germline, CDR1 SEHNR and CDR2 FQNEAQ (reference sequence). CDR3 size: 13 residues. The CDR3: CASSTSGAYGYTF. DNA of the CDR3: TGTGCCAGCAGCACATCAGGGGCCTATGGCTACACCTTC.

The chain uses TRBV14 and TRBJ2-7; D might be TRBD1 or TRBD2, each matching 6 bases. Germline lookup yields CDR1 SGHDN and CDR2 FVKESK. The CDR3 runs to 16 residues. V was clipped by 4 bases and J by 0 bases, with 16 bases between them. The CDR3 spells CASSLARGARSYEQYF. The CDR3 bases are TGTGCCAGCAGCCTCGCGAGGGGGGCGCGCTCCTACGAGCAGTACTTC.

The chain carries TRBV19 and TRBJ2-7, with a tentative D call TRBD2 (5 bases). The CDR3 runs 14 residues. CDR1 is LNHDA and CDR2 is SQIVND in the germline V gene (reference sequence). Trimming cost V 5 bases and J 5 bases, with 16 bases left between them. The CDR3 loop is CASSAIAGVDEQYF. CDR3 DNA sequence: TGTGCCAGTAGTGCGATAGCCGGGGTTGACGAGCAGTACTTC. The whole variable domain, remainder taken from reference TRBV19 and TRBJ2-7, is DGGITQSPKYLFRKEGQNVTLSCEQNLNHDAMYWYRQDPGQGLRLIYYSQIVNDFQKGDIAEGYSVSREKKESFPLTVTSAQKNPTAFYLCASSAIAGVDEQYFGPGTRLTVT.

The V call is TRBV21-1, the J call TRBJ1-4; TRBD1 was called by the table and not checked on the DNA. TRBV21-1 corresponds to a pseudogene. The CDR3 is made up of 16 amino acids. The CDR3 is CASSPRWGRTNEKLFF. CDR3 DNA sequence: TGTGCCAGCAGCCCGCGTTGGGGCAGGACTAATGAAAAACTGTTTTTT.

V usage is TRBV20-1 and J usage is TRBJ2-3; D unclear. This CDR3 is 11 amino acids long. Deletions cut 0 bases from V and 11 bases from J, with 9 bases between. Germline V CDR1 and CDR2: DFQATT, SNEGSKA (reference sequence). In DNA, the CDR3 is TGCAGTGCTAGAGATGGTGGCTGGCAGTATTTT. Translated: CSARDGGWQYF.

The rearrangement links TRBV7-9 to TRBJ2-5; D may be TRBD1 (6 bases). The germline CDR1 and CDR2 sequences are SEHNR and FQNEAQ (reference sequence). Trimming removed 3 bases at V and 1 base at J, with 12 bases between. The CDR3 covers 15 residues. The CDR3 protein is CASSFPTGSQETQYF. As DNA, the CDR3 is TGTGCCAGCAGCTTCCCGACAGGAAGCCAAGAGACCCAGTACTTC.

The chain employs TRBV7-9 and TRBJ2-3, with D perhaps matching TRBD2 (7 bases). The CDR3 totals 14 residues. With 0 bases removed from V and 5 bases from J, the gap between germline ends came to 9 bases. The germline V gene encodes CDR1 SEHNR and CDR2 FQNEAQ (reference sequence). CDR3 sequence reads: CASSLAGGRDTQYF. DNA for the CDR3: TGTGCCAGCAGCTTAGCGGGGGGGCGAGATACGCAGTATTTT.

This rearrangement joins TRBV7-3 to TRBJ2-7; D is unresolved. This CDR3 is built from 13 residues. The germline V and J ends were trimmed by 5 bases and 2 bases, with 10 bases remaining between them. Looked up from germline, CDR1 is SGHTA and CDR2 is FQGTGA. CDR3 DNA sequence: TGTGCCAGCAGCCCCGACGGCCCCTACGAGCAGTACTTC. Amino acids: CASSPDGPYEQYF. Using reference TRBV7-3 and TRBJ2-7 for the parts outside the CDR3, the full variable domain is GAGVSQTPSNKVTEKGKYVELRCDPISGHTALYWYRQSLGQGPEFLIYFQGTGAADDSGLPNDRFFAVRPEGSVSTLKIQRTERGDSAVYLCASSPDGPYEQYFGPGTRLTVT.

The CDR3 DNA reads as TGCAGCGTCGAGGGACTAGCGGGGGCCAACACAGATACGCAGTATTTT. Residues: CSVEGLAGANTDTQYF. The chain links TRBV29-1 to TRBJ2-3; 14 positions match TRBD2. Germline V gives CDR1 SQVTM, CDR2 ANQGSEA. The CDR3 contains 16 residues. V trimming: 6 bases; J trimming: 2 bases; junction bases outside the gene matches: 7.

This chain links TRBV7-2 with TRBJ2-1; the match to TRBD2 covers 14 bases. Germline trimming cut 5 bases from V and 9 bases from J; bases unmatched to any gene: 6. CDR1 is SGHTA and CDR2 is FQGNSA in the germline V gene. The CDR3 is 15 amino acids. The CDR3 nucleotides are TGTGCCAGCAGCCTCGGACTAGCGGGAGGCCTTGAGCAGTTCTTC. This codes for CASSLGLAGGLEQFF.

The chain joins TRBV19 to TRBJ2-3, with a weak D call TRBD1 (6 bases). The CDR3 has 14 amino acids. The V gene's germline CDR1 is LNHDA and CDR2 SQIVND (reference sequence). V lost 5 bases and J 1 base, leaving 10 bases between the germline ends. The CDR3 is CASSRTERTDTQYF. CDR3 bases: TGTGCCAGTAGTCGGACAGAGCGCACAGATACGCAGTATTTT.

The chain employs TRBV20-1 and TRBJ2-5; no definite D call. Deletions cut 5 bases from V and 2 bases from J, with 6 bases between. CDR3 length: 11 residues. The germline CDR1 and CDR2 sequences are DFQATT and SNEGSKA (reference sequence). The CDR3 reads CSAAAQETQYF. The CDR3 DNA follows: TGCAGTGCTGCGGCGCAAGAGACCCAGTACTTC.

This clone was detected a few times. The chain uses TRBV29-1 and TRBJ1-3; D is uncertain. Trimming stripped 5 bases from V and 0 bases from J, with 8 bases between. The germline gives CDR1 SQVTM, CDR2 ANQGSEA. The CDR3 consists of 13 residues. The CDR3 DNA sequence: TGCAGCGTTTCGATCCACTCTGGAAACACCATATATTTT. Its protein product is CSVSIHSGNTIYF.

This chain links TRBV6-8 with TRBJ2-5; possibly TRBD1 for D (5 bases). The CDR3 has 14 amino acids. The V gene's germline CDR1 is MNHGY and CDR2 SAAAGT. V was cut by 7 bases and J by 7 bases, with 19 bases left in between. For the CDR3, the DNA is TGTGCCAGCAAGGGGAAACGGAACCTTACGACCCAGTACTTC. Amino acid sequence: CASKGKRNLTTQYF.

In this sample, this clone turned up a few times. The CDR3, as DNA: TGTGCCAGCAGCTCCCGGGGACTAGCGGAAAATGAGCAGTTCTTC. Translating it yields CASSSRGLAENEQFF. The chain links TRBV7-9 to TRBJ2-1; 11 bases fit TRBD2. This CDR3 comprises 15 residues. The germline V gene encodes CDR1 SEHNR and CDR2 FQNEAQ (reference sequence). J was trimmed by 7 bases and V by 4 bases; bases with no gene match: 6.

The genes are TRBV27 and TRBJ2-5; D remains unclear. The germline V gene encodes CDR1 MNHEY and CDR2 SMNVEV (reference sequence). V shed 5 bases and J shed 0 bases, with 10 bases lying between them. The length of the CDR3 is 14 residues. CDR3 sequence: CASSPRAYQETQYF. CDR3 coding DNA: TGTGCCAGCAGTCCCCGGGCCTACCAAGAGACCCAGTACTTC.

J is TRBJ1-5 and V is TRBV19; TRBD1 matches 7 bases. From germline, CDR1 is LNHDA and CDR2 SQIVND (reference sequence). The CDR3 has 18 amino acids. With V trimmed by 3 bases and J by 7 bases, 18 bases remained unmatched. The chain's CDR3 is CASSIPSYRQGRRQPQHF. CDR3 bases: TGTGCCAGTAGTATCCCATCGTATCGACAGGGACGCAGGCAGCCCCAGCATTTT.

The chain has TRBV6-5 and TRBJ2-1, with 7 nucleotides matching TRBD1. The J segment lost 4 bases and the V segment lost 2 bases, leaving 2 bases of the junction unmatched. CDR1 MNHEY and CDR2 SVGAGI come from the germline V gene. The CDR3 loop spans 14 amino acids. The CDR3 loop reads CASSYGTVYNEQFF. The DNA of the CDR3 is TGTGCCAGCAGTTACGGGACAGTGTACAATGAGCAGTTCTTC.

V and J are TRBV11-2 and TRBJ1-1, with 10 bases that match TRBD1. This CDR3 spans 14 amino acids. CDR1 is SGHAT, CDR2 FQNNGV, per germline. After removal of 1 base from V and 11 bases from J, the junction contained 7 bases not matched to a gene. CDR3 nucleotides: TGTGCCAGCAGCTTAGCGACAGGGGGCGCGGCGGCTTTCTTT. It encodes CASSLATGGAAAFF.

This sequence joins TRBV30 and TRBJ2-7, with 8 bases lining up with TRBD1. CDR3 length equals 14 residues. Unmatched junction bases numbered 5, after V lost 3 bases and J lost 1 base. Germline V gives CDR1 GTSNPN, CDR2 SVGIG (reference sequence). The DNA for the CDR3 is TGTGCCTGGAGGGCGCAGGGGGCGTCCTACGAGCAGTACTTC. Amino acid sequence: CAWRAQGASYEQYF.